This T cell receptor (beta chain) was identified during a study of shared clonotypes between healthy human individuals. On the study more broadly: CD8 memory received one plate per donor, CD8 naive two, CD4 memory three and CD4 naive three.

This clone occurred many times. Measured with immunoSEQ multiplex PCR; TCRdb has only the in-frame clones, and not every one. The sample yields around 1.1 million clones, around three quarters seen once. The CDR3 extends over 15 amino acids. Trimming took off 2 bases at V and 1 base at J, with 10 bases between the two ends. In germline, CDR1 is SGDLS, CDR2 YYNGEE. This clonotype was obtained from a young man in good health. Some clones in this sample may be carry-over from other donors' samples. The sequenced material came from memory CD4+ T cells from PBMCs. Specified subset: CD45RA-negative fraction. V is TRBV9 and J is TRBJ2-1, with D possibly being TRBD1 (6 bases). The CDR3 nucleotides read TGTGCCAGCAGCGTTGAGGGGGATTCCTACAATGAGCAGTTCTTC. It codes for CASSVEGDSYNEQFF.